The 20 T cell receptor beta chains below all came from one sample that was sequenced in a study of T-cell memory formation after mild COVID-19. TCRdb redid the calling of the 5' RACE reads with MiXCR, one entry per CDR3 protein. The sample contains about 130,000 distinct CDR3 sequences, roughly 6% of which appear only once. The sample consisted of PBMCs or a T cell subset sorted from them (not recorded which). All receptors come from an adult woman who had mild COVID-19 (a few samples of this study predate the infection). Cell type and time point are not known.

The genes are TRBV6-5 and TRBJ1-2, with 10 bases that match TRBD1. Germline V gene data show CDR1 as MNHEY and CDR2 as SVGAGI. This CDR3 is 17 amino acids long. V gave up 7 bases and J gave up 12 bases; unmatched junction bases: 23. The CDR3: CASIQQLPGQGKWVDTF. Written as DNA, the CDR3 is TGTGCCAGCATCCAACAACTACCGGGACAGGGGAAGTGGGTCGACACCTTC.

This clonotype was found a few times. The rearrangement links TRBV7-2 to TRBJ1-2; D may be TRBD1 (6 bases). V lost 0 bases to trimming and J lost 6 bases, with 14 bases between them. Per germline, CDR1 SGHTA and CDR2 FQGNSA. The CDR3 runs 15 residues. CDR3: CASSLATGHIDGYTF. The CDR3 nucleotides are TGTGCCAGCAGCTTAGCGACGGGACACATAGATGGCTACACCTTC.

This clonotype was counted a few times. This sequence joins TRBV12-3 or TRBV12-4 and TRBJ1-4, with D unresolved. There are 11 residues in the CDR3. Trimming took off 10 bases at V and 12 bases at J, with 15 bases between the two ends. The chain's CDR3 is CAIKRVQELFF. DNA for the CDR3: TGTGCCATAAAAAGGGTCCAGGAACTGTTTTTT.

This clonotype was picked up many times. This chain joins TRBV7-3 and TRBJ2-3; possible D gene TRBD2, 6 bases. The ends were cut back, 2 bases at V and 3 bases at J, with 12 bases in the middle. CDR3 length: 15 residues. Looked up from germline, CDR1 is SGHTA and CDR2 is FQGTGA. CDR3 sequence: CASSLDGSRTDTQYF. The CDR3 DNA sequence: TGTGCCAGCAGCTTAGACGGGAGTAGGACAGATACGCAGTATTTT.

This clonotype appeared many times. The chain joins TRBV5-1 to TRBJ2-3; D gene unclear. Trimming took off 6 bases at V and 0 bases at J, with 11 bases between the two ends. The CDR3 sequence is 14 residues long. The germline CDR1 and CDR2 sequences are SGHRS and YFSETQ. This chain's CDR3 is CASMDGLSTDTQYF. DNA for the CDR3: TGCGCCAGCATGGATGGCCTGAGCACAGATACGCAGTATTTT.

This clonotype was found a few times. This chain connects TRBV4-2 to TRBJ1-2; no reliable D call. Germline CDR1 LGHNA, CDR2 YNFKEQ. V lost 0 bases, J lost 1 base, and 6 bases lay in between. The CDR3 has 14 residues. CDR3 DNA: TGTGCCAGCAGCCAAGATTCCGGTAACTATGGCTACACCTTC. It specifies CASSQDSGNYGYTF.

This clonotype was seen many times. J is TRBJ2-5 and V is TRBV30, with D possibly being TRBD2 (6 bases). The V gene's germline CDR1 is GTSNPN and CDR2 SVGIG (reference sequence). The CDR3 extends over 14 amino acids. V lost 0 bases and J 0 bases, leaving 8 bases between the germline ends. CDR3 DNA: TGTGCCTGGAGTGTCCGGGGGTACCAAGAGACCCAGTACTTC. It translates to CAWSVRGYQETQYF.

This chain uses TRBV29-1 with TRBJ2-1; D perhaps matches TRBD2 (6 bases). Trimming left V 8 bases short and J 12 bases short, with 17 bases between. Per germline, CDR1 SQVTM and CDR2 ANQGSEA. The CDR3 sequence is 11 residues long. The CDR3 sequence is CSLGTHNGQFF. CDR3 nucleotide sequence: TGCAGCCTCGGGACTCATAACGGGCAGTTCTTC.

Ten or more counts support this clonotype. The rearrangement links TRBV20-1 to TRBJ2-2; D is ambiguous. The ends were cut back, 3 bases at V and 1 base at J, with 6 bases in the middle. CDR1 is DFQATT, CDR2 SNEGSKA, per germline (reference sequence). The CDR3 sequence is 13 residues long. The chain's CDR3 is CSASRGNTGELFF. CDR3 coding DNA: TGCAGTGCTAGTCGCGGGAACACCGGGGAGCTGTTTTTT.

This clonotype was detected a few times. The genes are TRBV6-1 and TRBJ1-2; TRBD1 matches at 8 bases. After removal of 1 base from V and 10 bases from J, the junction contained 2 bases not matched to a gene. CDR1 MNHNS and CDR2 SASEGT come from the germline V gene. The CDR3 length is 12 residues. CDR3: CASSEGTGTYTF. In DNA form, the CDR3 reads TGTGCCAGCAGTGAAGGGACAGGGACCTACACCTTC.

In this sample, this clonotype turned up a few times. The V and J genes are TRBV27 and TRBJ2-3; 12 positions agree with TRBD2. The CDR3 runs 17 residues. In germline, CDR1 is MNHEY, CDR2 SMNVEV (reference sequence). With 8 bases clipped from V and 2 bases from J, the junction kept 11 bases outside the gene matches. The CDR3 is CASRPYGLAGSTDTQYF. CDR3 sequence (DNA): TGTGCCAGCCGACCATACGGACTAGCGGGATCCACAGATACGCAGTATTTT.

This clonotype has a count of ten or more. The chain joins TRBV12-3 or TRBV12-4 to TRBJ2-2; D is unclear. CDR3 length: 14 residues. V was trimmed by 3 bases and J by 1 base, leaving 6 bases between them. CDR3 residues: CASSFEMNTGELFF. CDR3 nucleotide sequence: TGTGCCAGCAGTTTTGAGATGAACACCGGGGAGCTGTTTTTT.

V usage is TRBV5-1 and J usage is TRBJ2-1; 10 positions agree with TRBD2. V lost 2 bases to trimming and J lost 6 bases; unmatched junction nucleotides: 5. This CDR3 is 15 amino acids long. Germline CDR1 is SGHRS and CDR2 is YFSETQ. CDR3 residues: CASSFLAGAGNEQFF. CDR3 in DNA: TGCGCCAGCAGCTTCCTAGCGGGAGCTGGCAATGAGCAGTTCTTC.

This sequence joins TRBV10-3 and TRBJ2-1, with D unclear. Germline-derived CDR1 and CDR2 are ENHRY and SYGVKD. Between the trimmed V and J ends, which lost 0 bases and 6 bases, there was a span of 9 bases. This CDR3 spans 14 amino acids. CDR3 residues: CAISESKGSNEQFF. The CDR3 region has the DNA TGTGCCATCAGTGAGTCGAAAGGTTCCAATGAGCAGTTCTTC.

This clonotype appeared a few times. This chain connects TRBV7-3 to TRBJ2-2; 8 positions match TRBD1. The CDR3 is 16 residues long. J lost 1 base, V lost 5 bases, and 6 bases had no gene match. CDR1 and CDR2 from the germline V gene are SGHTA and FQGTGA. The CDR3 spells CASSPRDRKNTGELFF. In DNA, the CDR3 is TGTGCCAGCAGCCCCCGGGACAGGAAGAACACCGGGGAGCTGTTTTTT.

The chain uses TRBV9 and TRBJ2-2; TRBD1 aligns across 7 bases. Germline assignment: CDR1 SGDLS and CDR2 YYNGEE. V lost 2 bases and J lost 3; bases outside the gene matches: 7. The CDR3 is 16 residues long. CDR3 bases: TGTGCCAGCAGCGTCCAACAGGGGCCCGACACCGGGGAGCTGTTTTTT. This gives the protein CASSVQQGPDTGELFF. The complete variable domain, with remaining parts taken from reference TRBV9 and TRBJ2-2, reads DSGVTQTPKHLITATGQRVTLRCSPRSGDLSVYWYQQSLDQGLQFLIQYYNGEERAKGNILERFSAQQFPDLHSELNLSSLELGDSALYFCASSVQQGPDTGELFFGEGSRLTVL.

This clonotype has only a few counts. The chain recombines TRBV12-3 or TRBV12-4 with TRBJ1-1; the D is unclear. This CDR3 spans 13 amino acids. Deletions cut 5 bases from V and 6 bases from J, with 13 bases between. DNA of the CDR3: TGTGCCAGCAGTCCCCTTGTCGACGCTGAAGCTTTCTTT. Translation gives CASSPLVDAEAFF.

This clonotype was detected many times. This chain connects TRBV12-3 or TRBV12-4 to TRBJ2-1; weak D call: TRBD2 (5 bases). With 5 bases removed from V and 6 bases from J, the gap between germline ends came to 14 bases. This CDR3 region has 14 residues. The CDR3 region is CASSGAAPVNEQFF. The CDR3 bases are TGTGCCAGCAGTGGAGCGGCCCCAGTCAATGAGCAGTTCTTC.

This clonotype was found many times. V gene TRBV7-2 combines with J gene TRBJ2-1; the match to TRBD2 covers 14 bases. J gave up 5 bases and V 3 bases, and 6 bases lay outside the gene matches. In germline, CDR1 is SGHTA, CDR2 FQGNSA. This CDR3 is 17 amino acids long. CDR3 nucleotides: TGTGCCAGCAGCTTCGCCGGGACTAGCGGGAGCAACAATGAGCAGTTCTTC. Encoded protein: CASSFAGTSGSNNEQFF.

This chain connects TRBV20-1 to TRBJ2-1; D gene uncertain. The V end was cut by 6 bases, the J end by 6 bases, with 15 bases between. Germline V gene sequence: CDR1 DFQATT, CDR2 SNEGSKA (reference sequence). The CDR3 is 13 amino acids. The CDR3 loop is CSALLESRNEQFF. CDR3 nucleotides: TGCAGTGCGCTATTAGAGTCTCGCAATGAGCAGTTCTTC.